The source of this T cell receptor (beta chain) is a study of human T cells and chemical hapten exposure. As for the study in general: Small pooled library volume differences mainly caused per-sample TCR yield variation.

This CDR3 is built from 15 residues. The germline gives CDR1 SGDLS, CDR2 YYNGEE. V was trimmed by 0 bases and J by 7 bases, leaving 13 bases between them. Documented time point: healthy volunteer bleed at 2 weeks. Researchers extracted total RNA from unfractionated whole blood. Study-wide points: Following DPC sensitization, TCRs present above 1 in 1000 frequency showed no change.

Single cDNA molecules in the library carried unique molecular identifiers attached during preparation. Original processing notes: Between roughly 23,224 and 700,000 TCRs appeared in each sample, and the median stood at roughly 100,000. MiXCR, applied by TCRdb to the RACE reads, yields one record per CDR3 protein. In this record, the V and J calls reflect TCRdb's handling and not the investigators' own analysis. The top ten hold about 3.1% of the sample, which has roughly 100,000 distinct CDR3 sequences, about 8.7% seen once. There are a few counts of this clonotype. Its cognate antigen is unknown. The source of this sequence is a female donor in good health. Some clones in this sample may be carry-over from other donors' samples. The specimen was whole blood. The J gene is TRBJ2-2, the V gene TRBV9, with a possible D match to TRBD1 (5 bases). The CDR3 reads CASSVVGQGDGELFF. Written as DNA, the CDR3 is TGTGCCAGCAGCGTAGTGGGTCAGGGCGACGGGGAGCTGTTTTTT.